This TCR beta chain was retrieved from a study of blood T cell repertoires in COVID-19. V dropped 6 bases and J dropped 2 bases, with 10 bases sitting between them. Per the germline V gene, CDR1 is MNHEY and CDR2 is SVGAGI. There are 13 residues in the CDR3. The table came from immunoSEQ multiplex PCR; TCRdb's copy has only in-frame clones and leaves some out. The sample gives 200,000 to 250,000 clones, approximately 86% of which show up once; roughly 1.3% is in the top ten. This TCR was recovered from a woman aged 25 to 39 with COVID-19, enrolled during active disease. Input material: peripheral blood. This rearrangement joins TRBV6-5 to TRBJ1-2, with TRBD1 as a possible D gene (6 bases). The CDR3 nucleotides are TGTGCCAGCAGCTCCGGACAGAACTATGGCTACACCTTC. Protein product: CASSSGQNYGYTF.